This T cell receptor (beta chain) comes out of a study of blood T cells in healthy people across ages. Each donor supplied around 9.6 milliliters of peripheral blood. No fewer than 5.5 micrograms of total RNA were isolated from every sample. Together with a sample-barcoded 5' primer, a J-beta primer mix was included in a second PCR lasting about 7 to 11 cycles. Tagging of each cDNA molecule was performed by a template-switch adaptor with 12 random nucleotides. Sequencing of every sample gave 3 million or more CDR3-containing paired-end reads. A single record per CDR3 protein comes from TCRdb applying MiXCR to the 5' RACE reads. The table lists around 1.5 million distinct CDR3 sequences, almost 35% of them singletons. This CDR3 has 12 residues. Per the germline V gene, CDR1 is SGHNT and CDR2 is YENEEA. The V end lost 5 bases, the J end lost 7 bases, and 11 bases lay between the germline ends.

Sequenced material: blood. The chain has TRBV11-3 and TRBJ1-1; no firm D call. The clonotype originates from a woman in her 30s in good health. CDR3: CASSRTGVEAFF. CDR3 in DNA: TGTGCCAGCAGCCGAACGGGAGTTGAAGCTTTCTTT. The variable domain in full, completed from reference TRBV11-3 and TRBJ1-1, reads EAGVVQSPRYKIIEKKQPVAFWCNPISGHNTLYWYLQNLGQGPELLIRYENEEAVDDSQLPKDRFSAERLKGVDSTLKIQPAELGDSAVYLCASSRTGVEAFFGQGTRLTVV.